The rows below give T cell receptor beta chains drawn from one sample of a study of blood T cell repertoires in COVID-19. Profiling relied on immunoSEQ multiplex PCR, and the TCRdb table lists in-frame clones only, not all of them. Among about 200,000 clones listed, nearly 90% were seen once. Sequenced input: peripheral blood. These receptors were taken from a man in his fifties or sixties with COVID-19, enrolled during active disease. Each CDR3 is given with its conserved first and last residue. Fields, in order: J gene, V gene, CDR3 protein.

TRBJ1-5,TRBV7-8,CASSLVPRDIQPQHF
TRBJ2-5,TRBV2,CASSLETQYF
TRBJ1-1,TRBV19,CASSRDRDGTEAFF
TRBJ2-1,TRBV20-1,CSVSAGDEQFF
TRBJ2-1,TRBV11-2,CASSPILSGAYNEQFF
TRBJ1-2,TRBV2,CASTVDRGLNYGYTF
TRBJ1-5,TRBV2,CASSDDKSRPQHF
TRBJ1-2,TRBV10-3,CATAPGEGGYGYTF
TRBJ2-5,TRBV5-1,CASSLGGTSAEETQYF
TRBJ2-7,TRBV2,CASSVTPTYEQYF
TRBJ2-1,TRBV10-2,CASRLAGGPNEQFF
TRBJ2-3,TRBV29-1,CSVSPGHSTDTQYF
TRBJ1-1,TRBV28,CASSPRTGEGTEAFF
TRBJ2-1,TRBV27,CASSPLAEGPYNEQFF
TRBJ2-2,TRBV6-6,CAGGTDVTGELFF
TRBJ1-2,TRBV30,CAWLSQGNYGYTF
TRBJ2-2,TRBV24-1,CATSEGTGNTGELFF
TRBJ1-2,TRBV4-2,CASSQEVSRTTIGYTF
TRBJ2-7,TRBV27,CASTPFSRFSGIEQYF
TRBJ1-5,TRBV7-2,CASSHDRGEPQHF
TRBJ2-7,TRBV11-2,CASSLNRGGPQYF
TRBJ1-4,TRBV27,CASRTGTIGAEKLFF
TRBJ1-1,TRBV30,CAGRTGHTEAFF
TRBJ1-1,TRBV7-3,CASSLNVQENTEAFF
TRBJ1-1,TRBV18,CASSPGTGARGLTEAFF
TRBJ1-1,TRBV5-5,CASSLFRGMLTEAFF
TRBJ2-7,TRBV7-2,CASSLVARGGGYEQYF
TRBJ2-2,TRBV11-2,CASSFGVAGVRGELFF
TRBJ2-2,TRBV5-1,CASSLASLPGELFF
TRBJ2-2,TRBV5-8,CASSSGQILTGELFF
TRBJ2-3,TRBV5-5,CASSLAAGGSTDTQYF
TRBJ1-6,TRBV7-9,CASSNKDNSPLHF
TRBJ2-7,TRBV18,CASSHRGTSGSGEQYF
TRBJ2-1,TRBV4-2,CASSQERNGFDEQFF
TRBJ2-7,TRBV10-3,CAISDGQGQRSYEQYF
TRBJ1-3,TRBV11-1,CASSTTETGNTIYF
TRBJ2-5,TRBV19,CASSIGGSETQYF
TRBJ2-1,TRBV6-6,CASRAASGGNNEQFF
TRBJ2-7,TRBV27,CASSLLGGSYEQYF
TRBJ2-5,TRBV6-5,CASCTGTETQYF
TRBJ2-1,TRBV20-1,CSASTGGSRNHEQFF
TRBJ2-1,TRBV11-2,CASSPTGLAGGYNEQFF